A single sample gave rise to the 32 T cell receptor beta chains below, sequenced in a study of CD8+ T cells in alopecia areata. RNA extraction was followed by reverse transcription into cDNA, which acted as the sequencing template. Libraries were prepared by immunoSEQ multiplex PCR; TCRdb keeps only in-frame clonotypes and omits some of them. The sample contains 45,000 to 60,000 clones, around 96% of which appear only once. The specimen was CD8+ T cells sorted from blood, collected at week 0. These receptors all stem from a human donor with alopecia areata.

The chain uses TRBV14 and TRBJ1-1, with 8 bases that match TRBD1. Per germline, CDR1 SGHDN and CDR2 FVKESK. With V trimmed by 4 bases and J by 4 bases, 8 bases remained unmatched. The CDR3 sequence is 15 residues long. CDR3 sequence: CASSPGQGGGTEAFF. The CDR3 DNA reads as TGTGCCAGCAGCCCCGGACAGGGAGGCGGCACTGAAGCTTTCTTT.

The rearrangement links TRBV7-9 to TRBJ1-2, with D perhaps matching TRBD1 (6 bases). CDR3 length: 14 amino acids. Trimming removed 1 base from V and 6 bases from J, with 12 bases in between. Per germline, CDR1 SEHNR and CDR2 FQNEAQ (reference sequence). The CDR3 sequence: CASSLGVGQNGYTF. Written as DNA, the CDR3 is TGTGCCAGCAGCTTAGGGGTAGGACAGAATGGCTACACCTTC.

The V gene is TRBV7-9, the J gene TRBJ2-7; 14 bases map to TRBD2. Looked up from germline, CDR1 is SEHNR and CDR2 is FQNEAQ (reference sequence). The CDR3 has 16 residues. The CDR3 spells CATGTSGGESSYEQYF. CDR3 bases: TGTGCGACCGGGACTAGCGGGGGTGAAAGCTCCTACGAGCAGTACTTC.

This chain links TRBV4-3 with TRBJ2-5, with D possibly matching TRBD2 (6 bases). CDR3 size: 14 residues. Per the germline V gene, CDR1 is LGHNA and CDR2 is YSLEER. Trimming pared 0 bases from V and 5 bases from J, leaving 10 bases between. This chain's CDR3 is CASSQDWGVETQYF. The CDR3 nucleotides read TGCGCCAGCAGCCAAGATTGGGGGGTGGAGACCCAGTACTTC.

The V call is TRBV2, the J call TRBJ2-2; unclear D gene. The germline V gene has CDR1 SNHLY and CDR2 FYNNEI. The length of the CDR3 is 15 residues. V dropped 2 bases and J dropped 6 bases, with 13 bases sitting between them. CDR3 nucleotide sequence: TGTGCCAGCAGTGAACTGGTCCCAGAGGCCGGGGAGCTGTTTTTT. It specifies CASSELVPEAGELFF.

J is TRBJ1-2 and V is TRBV4-3, with D uncertain. Trimming removed 0 bases from V and 7 bases from J, with 9 bases in between. CDR3 length: 13 amino acids. CDR1 is LGHNA, CDR2 YSLEER, per germline. The CDR3 is CASSQDLTLGYTF. DNA for the CDR3: TGCGCCAGCAGCCAAGATCTCACGCTTGGCTACACCTTC.

The rearrangement uses TRBV2 and TRBJ2-7; TRBD2 is a possible D gene (5 bases). CDR1 and CDR2 from the germline V gene are SNHLY and FYNNEI. This CDR3 contains 12 residues. With 6 bases removed from V and 6 bases from J, the gap between germline ends came to 12 bases. This CDR3 is CASRVSGGEQYF. The DNA for the CDR3 is TGTGCCAGCAGAGTATCAGGAGGCGAGCAGTACTTC. Based on the CDR3 plus reference TRBV2 and TRBJ2-7, the full variable domain is EPEVTQTPSHQVTQMGQEVILRCVPISNHLYFYWYRQILGQKVEFLVSFYNNEISEKSEIFDDQFSVERPDGSNFTLKIRSTKLEDSAMYFCASRVSGGEQYFGPGTRLTVT.

Concerning this clone: Other DNA sequences in the sample encode the same CDR3. This chain uses TRBV6-5 with TRBJ2-7, with 10 bases that match TRBD1. This CDR3 spans 14 amino acids. The junction had 5 bases not matched to a gene; V was cut back by 5 bases and J by 4 bases. Germline CDR1 and CDR2: MNHEY and SVGAGI. The CDR3 spells CASSPGTGVYEQYF. CDR3 nucleotide sequence: TGTGCCAGCAGTCCCGGGACAGGGGTTTACGAGCAGTACTTC.

The chain couples TRBV29-1 to TRBJ2-3; 9 bases agree with TRBD1. Losses at the gene ends were 7 bases for V and 4 bases for J; bases not matched to a gene: 6. CDR1 is SQVTM, CDR2 ANQGSEA, per germline. This CDR3 region has 13 residues. This CDR3 is CSAPDRGSDTQYF. In nucleotides, the CDR3 is TGCAGCGCCCCGGACAGGGGATCAGATACGCAGTATTTT.

The chain is built from TRBV25-1 and TRBJ2-2; a possible D gene is TRBD2 (5 bases). V lost 1 base and J 1 base, leaving 10 bases between the germline ends. The CDR3 has 16 residues. The V gene's germline CDR1 is MGHDK and CDR2 SYGVNS. The CDR3 nucleotides are TGTGCCAGCAGTGAATTAGCCGGAGGGAACACCGGGGAGCTGTTTTTT. It yields the protein CASSELAGGNTGELFF.

The chain carries TRBV7-3 and TRBJ2-1, with 7 bases fitting TRBD2. The V segment lost 0 bases and the J segment 4 bases; nucleotides outside the gene matches: 3. Germline V lookup: CDR1 SGHTA, CDR2 FQGTGA. The CDR3 is 15 amino acids. The DNA of the CDR3 is TGTGCCAGCAGCTTAACTGGGGGGGAATACAATGAGCAGTTCTTC. Protein product: CASSLTGGEYNEQFF.

The chain is built from TRBV11-2 and TRBJ1-6, with D possibly being TRBD1 (5 bases). Germline V lookup: CDR1 SGHAT, CDR2 FQNNGV. The CDR3 runs to 17 residues. Trimming shortened V by 1 base and J by 6 bases, and 16 bases separated the two germline ends. The CDR3 sequence is CASSLAGPSIFNSPLHF. CDR3 nucleotides: TGTGCCAGCAGCTTAGCGGGGCCCTCAATTTTTAATTCACCCCTCCACTTT. The full variable domain, rest sourced from reference TRBV11-2 and TRBJ1-6, is EAGVAQSPRYKIIEKRQSVAFWCNPISGHATLYWYQQILGQGPKLLIQFQNNGVVDDSQLPKDRFSAERLKGVDSTLKIQPAKLEDSAVYLCASSLAGPSIFNSPLHFGNGTRLTVT.

The J gene is TRBJ2-5, the V gene TRBV21-1; TRBD2 was called by the table and not checked on the DNA. TRBV21-1 corresponds to a pseudogene. The CDR3 length is 18 residues. The CDR3 loop is CASSKEGERGGCQETQYF. The CDR3 nucleotides read TGTGCCAGCAGCAAAGAGGGAGAGCGGGGGGGCTGCCAAGAGACCCAGTACTTC.

The chain combines TRBV1 with TRBJ2-7; the table assigns TRBD2, which was not confirmed against the DNA. TRBV1 is recorded as a pseudogene. The CDR3 extends over 19 amino acids. CDR3 region: CTSSQVDGSGGLLTYEQYF. The CDR3 coding sequence is TGCACCAGCAGCCAAGTGGATGGTAGCGGGGGACTCCTAACCTACGAGCAGTACTTC.

This chain links TRBV6-5 with TRBJ2-7; D possibly matches TRBD1 or TRBD2 (5 bases each). This CDR3 is built from 13 residues. Germline-derived CDR1 and CDR2 are MNHEY and SVGAGI. V was shortened by 2 bases and J by 6 bases, with 11 bases between the two germline ends. The CDR3 loop is CASSYGGLGEQYF. CDR3 nucleotide sequence: TGTGCCAGCAGTTACGGGGGTCTAGGCGAGCAGTACTTC.

This sequence joins TRBV29-1 and TRBJ1-1; a weak D match, TRBD1 (6 bases). In germline, CDR1 is SQVTM, CDR2 ANQGSEA. This CDR3 spans 13 amino acids. With 7 bases removed from V and 1 base from J, the gap between germline ends came to 13 bases. The CDR3 loop reads CSGRARGNTEAFF. The CDR3 DNA reads TGCAGCGGCCGCGCCAGGGGGAACACTGAAGCTTTCTTT.

In DNA form, the CDR3 reads TGTGCCAGCAGCACAGAGGGGTTCAGCACAGATACGCAGTATTTT. Translating gives CASSTEGFSTDTQYF. J is TRBJ2-3 and V is TRBV11-2; D could derive from TRBD1 or TRBD2 (5 bases each). Trimming shortened V by 5 bases and J by 0 bases, and 12 bases separated the two germline ends. Germline V gene data show CDR1 as SGHAT and CDR2 as FQNNGV. The CDR3 is made up of 15 amino acids.

The CDR3 here is CASSKTSGSNEQFF. In DNA, the CDR3 is TGTGCCAGCAGCAAAACTAGCGGGAGTAATGAGCAGTTCTTC. The chain couples TRBV7-6 to TRBJ2-1, with 11 bases identical to TRBD2. Trimming cost V 5 bases and J 7 bases; bases outside gene matches: 4. The CDR3 runs 14 residues. CDR1 is SGHVS and CDR2 is FNYEAQ in the germline V gene.

The genes are TRBV7-2 and TRBJ2-7; D might be TRBD2 (5 bases). The CDR3 has 11 amino acids. Germline V gene sequence: CDR1 SGHTA, CDR2 FQGNSA. The V and J ends lost 1 base and 7 bases respectively, with 5 bases between them. CDR3 sequence (DNA): TGTGCCAGCAGCTTAGGGACTGAGCAGTACTTC. Translating it yields CASSLGTEQYF.

This clone has a single count. This sequence joins TRBV9 and TRBJ2-5, with D possibly being TRBD2 (5 bases). V was trimmed by 5 bases and J by 2 bases, leaving 16 bases between them. Germline loops: CDR1 SGDLS, CDR2 YYNGEE. This CDR3 contains 15 residues. The CDR3 DNA reads as TGTGCCAGCAGTAAGGGTACCGGGGAGCAAGAGACCCAGTACTTC. This codes for CASSKGTGEQETQYF. Full variable domain (outside the CDR3, taken from reference TRBV9 and TRBJ2-5): DSGVTQTPKHLITATGQRVTLRCSPRSGDLSVYWYQQSLDQGLQFLIQYYNGEERAKGNILERFSAQQFPDLHSELNLSSLELGDSALYFCASSKGTGEQETQYFGPGTRLLVL.

The sample holds one count of this clone. The chain combines TRBV29-1 with TRBJ2-3; 7 bases match TRBD1. Losses at the gene ends were 6 bases for V and 4 bases for J; bases not matched to a gene: 7. CDR3 size: 13 residues. CDR1 is SQVTM, CDR2 ANQGSEA, per germline. The CDR3 DNA sequence: TGCAGCGTAGAGAGACAGGGTCCAGATACGCAGTATTTT. It translates to CSVERQGPDTQYF.

This chain uses TRBV15 with TRBJ2-7; D call uncertain. Germline CDR1 reads LNHNV; CDR2 reads YYDKDF (reference sequence). This CDR3 region has 13 residues. Trimming took 0 bases from V and 5 from J, leaving 8 bases between them. CDR3 DNA: TGTGCCACCAGCAGAGACCCCCGGGACGAGCAGTACTTC. Protein sequence: CATSRDPRDEQYF.

This chain joins TRBV5-6 and TRBJ1-2; D is unclear. Trimming removed 1 base at V and 3 bases at J, with 16 bases between. The CDR3 runs to 16 residues. The V gene's germline CDR1 is SGHDT and CDR2 YYEEEE. The CDR3 sequence is CASSLWVQKIYYGYTF. The CDR3 region has the DNA TGTGCCAGCAGCTTGTGGGTACAAAAGATTTACTATGGCTACACCTTC.

The chain couples TRBV6-5 to TRBJ2-7, with a tentative D call TRBD1 (6 bases). V lost 1 base and J 0 bases, leaving 10 bases between the germline ends. The CDR3 contains 15 residues. Germline assignment: CDR1 MNHEY and CDR2 SVGAGI. The CDR3 loop reads CASSYYQGSSYEQYF. The CDR3, as DNA: TGTGCCAGCAGTTACTACCAGGGGAGCTCCTACGAGCAGTACTTC.

The V gene is TRBV9, the J gene TRBJ2-7, with no clear D. V was clipped by 0 bases and J by 6 bases, with 10 bases between them. The CDR3 contains 13 residues. Germline V gene lookup returns CDR1 SGDLS and CDR2 YYNGEE. CDR3: CASSVVPYGEQYF. The CDR3 DNA reads TGTGCCAGCAGCGTAGTGCCTTACGGCGAGCAGTACTTC. Looking up the rest from reference TRBV9 and TRBJ2-7 gives the full variable domain: DSGVTQTPKHLITATGQRVTLRCSPRSGDLSVYWYQQSLDQGLQFLIQYYNGEERAKGNILERFSAQQFPDLHSELNLSSLELGDSALYFCASSVVPYGEQYFGPGTRLTVT.

The chain combines TRBV11-2 with TRBJ2-1, with 7 bases matching TRBD2. This CDR3 region has 14 residues. V shed 3 bases, J shed 6 bases, and the junction held 5 bases outside the gene matches. Germline values: CDR1 SGHAT, CDR2 FQNNGV. The CDR3 DNA is TGTGCCAGCAGCTTTCTGGGCGGGGGCAATGAGCAGTTCTTC. Residues: CASSFLGGGNEQFF. Combining the CDR3 with reference TRBV11-2 and TRBJ2-1 gives the whole variable domain EAGVAQSPRYKIIEKRQSVAFWCNPISGHATLYWYQQILGQGPKLLIQFQNNGVVDDSQLPKDRFSAERLKGVDSTLKIQPAKLEDSAVYLCASSFLGGGNEQFFGPGTRLTVL.

The chain couples TRBV27 to TRBJ2-6; D might be TRBD2 (5 bases). Germline loops: CDR1 MNHEY, CDR2 SMNVEV (reference sequence). CDR3 length: 16 amino acids. V lost 6 bases, J lost 4 bases, and 16 bases lay in between. The CDR3 coding sequence is TGTGCCAGCAGCCATCCCGGGGTTAGGGGGGCCAACGTCCTGACTTTC. The encoded protein is CASSHPGVRGANVLTF.

The V gene is TRBV13, the J gene TRBJ2-1; D may be TRBD2 (6 bases). CDR3 size: 14 residues. V dropped 2 bases and J dropped 2 bases, with 7 bases sitting between them. From germline, CDR1 is PRHDT and CDR2 FYEKMQ (reference sequence). The DNA for the CDR3 is TGTGCCAGCAGCTTACGGGGGACCTACAATGAGCAGTTCTTC. This codes for CASSLRGTYNEQFF.

The chain couples TRBV29-1 to TRBJ2-2; D could derive from TRBD1 or TRBD2 (5 bases each). V was shortened by 0 bases and J by 4 bases, with 18 bases between the two germline ends. Germline CDR1 is SQVTM and CDR2 is ANQGSEA. The CDR3 length is 17 residues. The CDR3 DNA reads as TGCAGCGTTGAAGAATCTCGGAGTGGGGGTCCCACCGGGGAGCTGTTTTTT. Translating it yields CSVEESRSGGPTGELFF.

This sequence joins TRBV7-9 and TRBJ2-7; 8 bases line up with TRBD1. J lost 3 bases, V lost 5 bases, and 9 bases had no gene match. Germline V gene sequence: CDR1 SEHNR, CDR2 FQNEAQ (reference sequence). There are 15 residues in the CDR3. For the CDR3, the DNA is TGTGCCAGCAGCGAAGGACAGGGTCGGAACTACGAGCAGTACTTC. It is translated as CASSEGQGRNYEQYF.

The genes are TRBV7-6 and TRBJ2-5, with 7 bases identical to TRBD2. Germline-derived CDR1 and CDR2 are SGHVS and FNYEAQ. CDR3 length equals 15 residues. J was trimmed by 4 bases and V by 0 bases; bases with no gene match: 5. CDR3 region: CASSLARGGPETQYF. The CDR3 coding sequence is TGTGCCAGCAGCTTAGCACGGGGAGGGCCAGAGACCCAGTACTTC.

The J gene is TRBJ2-1, the V gene TRBV27, with 13 bases that match TRBD2. There are 18 residues in the CDR3. CDR1 is MNHEY, CDR2 SMNVEV, per germline (reference sequence). V lost 5 bases, J lost 9 bases, and 16 bases stayed unmatched. CDR3: CASSALRKTSGGPGEQFF. DNA for the CDR3: TGTGCCAGCAGTGCCCTAAGAAAGACTAGCGGGGGGCCGGGTGAGCAGTTCTTC.